The present T cell receptor beta chain was sequenced within a study of cytomegalovirus exposure and HLA in healthy donors. About the research overall: Prior work identified 120 million or so unique TCR beta sequences in some 200 million T cells.

CDR1 is MNHEY, CDR2 SMNVEV, per germline (reference sequence). The CDR3 has 14 amino acids. The germline V and J ends were trimmed by 6 bases and 6 bases, with 15 bases remaining between them. A multiplex PCR was run with 60 Vbeta primers and 13 Jbeta primers. Measured with immunoSEQ multiplex PCR; TCRdb has only the in-frame clones, and not every one. This sample has fewer than 200,000 clones; around 80% occur once, and the top ten carry 4.5%. The chain has TRBV27 and TRBJ1-5; D possibly corresponds to TRBD1 (5 bases). Sequencing was performed on PBMCs. This receptor was identified in a woman between 50 and 59 years old in good health and CMV-seropositive. The CDR3 is CASRLSGGTQPQHF. CDR3 nucleotides: TGTGCCAGCAGACTCTCCGGGGGTACTCAGCCCCAGCATTTT.